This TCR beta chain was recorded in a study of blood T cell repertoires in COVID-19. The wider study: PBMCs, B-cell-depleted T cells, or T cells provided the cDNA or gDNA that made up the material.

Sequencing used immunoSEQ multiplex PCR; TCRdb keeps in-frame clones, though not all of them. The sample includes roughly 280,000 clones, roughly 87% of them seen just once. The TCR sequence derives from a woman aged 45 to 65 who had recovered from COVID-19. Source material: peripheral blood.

CDR3 DNA: TGTGCCAGCACGACCCAGGGAGATACGCAGTATTTT. Its protein product is CASTTQGDTQYF. The V call is TRBV2, the J call TRBJ2-3; perhaps TRBD1 as D (5 bases). V was cut by 7 bases and J by 5 bases, with 10 bases left in between. The germline CDR1 and CDR2 sequences are SNHLY and FYNNEI. The CDR3 runs 12 residues.